A single T cell receptor beta chain is shown here with its context. Its target is unknown. This sample was included in a study of CD8+ T cells in alopecia areata. Overall study context: Oral tofacitinib, 5 to 10 mg twice daily, was given in an open-label trial. Study results and limitations: Scalp sample sequencing also detects resident alphabeta T cells of normal skin. It was lesional scalp, especially alopecia totalis/universalis, that showed higher clonality than normal scalp.

Reverse transcription of extracted RNA yielded cDNA, which provided the sequencing template. Data came from immunoSEQ multiplex PCR; TCRdb stores just in-frame clones and leaves some out. The table includes approximately 150,000 clones, approximately 50% detected once. Peripheral blood samples and lesional scalp punch biopsies were obtained from alopecia areata patients. V was shortened by 1 base and J by 5 bases, with 14 bases between the two germline ends. The germline gives CDR1 SGHAT, CDR2 FQNNGV. The CDR3 covers 15 residues. The chain joins TRBV11-2 to TRBJ2-5; D tentatively reads TRBD1 or TRBD2 (5 bases each). Sequencing was performed on CD4+ T cells sorted from blood, taken at week 0. The source of this sequence is a human donor with alopecia areata. In DNA, the CDR3 is TGTGCCAGCAGCTTAGCTGTGCAGGGCGGGGAGACCCAGTACTTC. Its translation: CASSLAVQGGETQYF.